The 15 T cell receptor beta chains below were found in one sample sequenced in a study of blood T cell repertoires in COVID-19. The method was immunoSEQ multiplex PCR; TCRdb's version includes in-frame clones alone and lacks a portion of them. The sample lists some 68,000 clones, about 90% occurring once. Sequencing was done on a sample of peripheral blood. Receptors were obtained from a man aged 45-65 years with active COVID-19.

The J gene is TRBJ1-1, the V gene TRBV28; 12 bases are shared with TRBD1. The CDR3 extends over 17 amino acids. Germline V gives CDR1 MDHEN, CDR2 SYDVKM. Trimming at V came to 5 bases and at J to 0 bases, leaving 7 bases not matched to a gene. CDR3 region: CASSPGQGAFLNTEAFF. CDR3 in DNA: TGTGCCAGCAGTCCGGGACAGGGGGCATTTCTGAACACTGAAGCTTTCTTT.

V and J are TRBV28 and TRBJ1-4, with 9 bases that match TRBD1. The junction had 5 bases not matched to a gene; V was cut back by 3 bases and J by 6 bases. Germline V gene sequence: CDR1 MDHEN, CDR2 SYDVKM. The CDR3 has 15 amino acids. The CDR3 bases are TGTGCCAGCAGTTTCGAGACAGGGGGAGATGAAAAACTGTTTTTT. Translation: CASSFETGGDEKLFF.

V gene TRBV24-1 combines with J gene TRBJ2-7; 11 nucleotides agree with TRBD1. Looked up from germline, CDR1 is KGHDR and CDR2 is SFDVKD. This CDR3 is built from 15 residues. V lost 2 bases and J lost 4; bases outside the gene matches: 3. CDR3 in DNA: TGTGCCACCAGTGATTCCGGGACAGGGGGATACGAGCAGTACTTC. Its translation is CATSDSGTGGYEQYF.

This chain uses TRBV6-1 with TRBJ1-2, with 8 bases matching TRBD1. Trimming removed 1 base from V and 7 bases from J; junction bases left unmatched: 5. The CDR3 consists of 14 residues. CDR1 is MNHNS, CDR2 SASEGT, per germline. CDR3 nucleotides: TGTGCCAGCAGTGAAGGGGTAGACAGGGGTGGCTACACCTTC. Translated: CASSEGVDRGGYTF.

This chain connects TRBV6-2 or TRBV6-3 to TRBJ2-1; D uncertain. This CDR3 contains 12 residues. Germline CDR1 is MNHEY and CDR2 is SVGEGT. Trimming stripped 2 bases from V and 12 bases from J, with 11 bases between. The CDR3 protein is CASSYASEAQFF. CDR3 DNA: TGTGCCAGCAGTTACGCGAGCGAGGCGCAGTTCTTC.

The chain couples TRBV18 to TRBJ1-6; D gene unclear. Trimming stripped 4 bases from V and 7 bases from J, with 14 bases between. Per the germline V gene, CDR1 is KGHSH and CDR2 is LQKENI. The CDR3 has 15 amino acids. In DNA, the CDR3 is TGTGCCAGCTCACTATCGACCACAGTGAATTCACCCCTCCACTTT. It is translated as CASSLSTTVNSPLHF.

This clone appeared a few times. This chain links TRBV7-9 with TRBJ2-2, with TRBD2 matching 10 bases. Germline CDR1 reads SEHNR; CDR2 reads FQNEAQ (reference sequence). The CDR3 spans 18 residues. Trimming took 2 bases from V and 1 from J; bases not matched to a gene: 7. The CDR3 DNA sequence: TGTGCCAGCAGCTTACCAGGGCGGACTAGCGGGAACACCGGGGAGCTGTTTTTT. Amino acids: CASSLPGRTSGNTGELFF.

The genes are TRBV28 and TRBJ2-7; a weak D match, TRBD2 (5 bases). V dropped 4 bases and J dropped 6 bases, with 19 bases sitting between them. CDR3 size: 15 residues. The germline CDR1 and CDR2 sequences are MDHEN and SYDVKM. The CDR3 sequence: CASSSPRGPGFEQYF. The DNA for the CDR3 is TGTGCCAGCAGTTCCCCTCGAGGGCCCGGATTCGAGCAGTACTTC.

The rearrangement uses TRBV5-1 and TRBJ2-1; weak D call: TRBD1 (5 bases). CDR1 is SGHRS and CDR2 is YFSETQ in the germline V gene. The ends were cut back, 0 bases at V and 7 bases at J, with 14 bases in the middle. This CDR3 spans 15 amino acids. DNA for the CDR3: TGCGCCAGCAGCTTGGGACCAGGGCTAGGGAATGAGCAGTTCTTC. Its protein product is CASSLGPGLGNEQFF.

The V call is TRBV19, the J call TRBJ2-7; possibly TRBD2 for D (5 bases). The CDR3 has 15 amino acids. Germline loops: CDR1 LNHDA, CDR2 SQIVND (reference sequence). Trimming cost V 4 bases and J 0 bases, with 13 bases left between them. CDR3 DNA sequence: TGTGCCAGTAGTAGCCCCCAGCGGAGCTCCTACGAGCAGTACTTC. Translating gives CASSSPQRSSYEQYF. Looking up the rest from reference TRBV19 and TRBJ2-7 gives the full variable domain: DGGITQSPKYLFRKEGQNVTLSCEQNLNHDAMYWYRQDPGQGLRLIYYSQIVNDFQKGDIAEGYSVSREKKESFPLTVTSAQKNPTAFYLCASSSPQRSSYEQYFGPGTRLTVT.

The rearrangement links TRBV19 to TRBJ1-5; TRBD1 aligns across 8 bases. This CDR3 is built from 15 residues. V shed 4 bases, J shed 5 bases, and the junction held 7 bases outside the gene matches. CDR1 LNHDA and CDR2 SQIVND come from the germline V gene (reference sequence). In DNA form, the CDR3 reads TGTGCCAGTAGTACCGGACAGGGAGGCTATCAGCCCCAGCATTTT. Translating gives CASSTGQGGYQPQHF.

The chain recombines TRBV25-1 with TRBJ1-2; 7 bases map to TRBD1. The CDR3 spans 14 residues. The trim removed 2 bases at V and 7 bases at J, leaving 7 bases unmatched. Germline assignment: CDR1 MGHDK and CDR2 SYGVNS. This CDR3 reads CASSEGTVLGGYTF. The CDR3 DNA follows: TGTGCCAGCAGTGAAGGGACAGTTCTAGGTGGCTACACCTTC.

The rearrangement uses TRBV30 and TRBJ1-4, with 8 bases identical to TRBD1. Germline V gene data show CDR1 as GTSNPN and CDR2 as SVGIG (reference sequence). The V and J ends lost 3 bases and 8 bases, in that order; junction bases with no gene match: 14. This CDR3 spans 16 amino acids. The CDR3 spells CAWSVRYRGGKEKLFF. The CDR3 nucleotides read TGTGCCTGGAGCGTCCGATACAGGGGGGGAAAAGAAAAACTGTTTTTT.

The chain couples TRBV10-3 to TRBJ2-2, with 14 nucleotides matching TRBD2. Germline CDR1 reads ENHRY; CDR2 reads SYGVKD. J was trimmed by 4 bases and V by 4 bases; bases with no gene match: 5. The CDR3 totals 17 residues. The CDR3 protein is CAISGLAGGPGTGELFF. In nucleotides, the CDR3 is TGTGCCATCAGTGGACTAGCGGGAGGGCCGGGCACCGGGGAGCTGTTTTTT.

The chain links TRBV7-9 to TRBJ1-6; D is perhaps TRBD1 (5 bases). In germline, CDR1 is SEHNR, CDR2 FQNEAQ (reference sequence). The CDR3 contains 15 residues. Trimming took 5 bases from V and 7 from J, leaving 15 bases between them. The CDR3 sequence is CASSTSRRVNSPLHF. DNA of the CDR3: TGTGCCAGCAGCACATCCCGCAGGGTGAATTCACCCCTCCACTTT.